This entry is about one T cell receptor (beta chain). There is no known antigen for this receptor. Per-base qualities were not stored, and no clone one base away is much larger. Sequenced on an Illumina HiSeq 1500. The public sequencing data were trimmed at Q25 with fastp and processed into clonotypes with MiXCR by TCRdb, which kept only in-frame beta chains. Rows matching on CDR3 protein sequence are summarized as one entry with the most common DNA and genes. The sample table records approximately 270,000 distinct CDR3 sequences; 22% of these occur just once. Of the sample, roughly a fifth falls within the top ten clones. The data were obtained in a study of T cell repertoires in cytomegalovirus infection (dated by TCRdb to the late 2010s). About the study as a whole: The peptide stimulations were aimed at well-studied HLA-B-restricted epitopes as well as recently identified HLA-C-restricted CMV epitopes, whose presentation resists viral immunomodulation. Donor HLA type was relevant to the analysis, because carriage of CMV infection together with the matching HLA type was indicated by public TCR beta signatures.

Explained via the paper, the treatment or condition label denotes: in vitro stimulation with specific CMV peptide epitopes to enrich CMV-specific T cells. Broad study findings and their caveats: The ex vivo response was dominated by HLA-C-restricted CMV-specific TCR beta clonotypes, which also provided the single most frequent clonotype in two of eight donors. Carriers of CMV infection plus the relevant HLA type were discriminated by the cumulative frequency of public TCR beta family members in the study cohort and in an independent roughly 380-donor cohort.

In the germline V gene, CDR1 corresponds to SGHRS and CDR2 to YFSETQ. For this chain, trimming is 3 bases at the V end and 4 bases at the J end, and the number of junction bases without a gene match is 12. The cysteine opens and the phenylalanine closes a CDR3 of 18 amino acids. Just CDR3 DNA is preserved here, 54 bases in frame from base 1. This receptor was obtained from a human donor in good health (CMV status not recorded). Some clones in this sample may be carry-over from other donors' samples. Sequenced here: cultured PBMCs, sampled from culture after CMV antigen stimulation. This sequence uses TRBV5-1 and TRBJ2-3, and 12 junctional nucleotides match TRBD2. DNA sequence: TGCGCCAGCAGCTCACAACCGGCTAGCGGGAGGGCCCCAGATACGCAGTATTTT. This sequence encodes CASSSQPASGRAPDTQYF.